Sequencing of this T cell receptor (beta chain) was carried out in a study of shared clonotypes between healthy human individuals. Naivety among CD8 cells was defined by CD45RO negativity and positive CCR7 selection, thereby excluding terminally differentiated effector memory CD45RA+ cells. The donors, healthy adults who were HIV-negative, had experienced no recent acute infections or vaccinations. The CDR3 is 14 residues long. Deletions cut 2 bases from V and 2 bases from J, with 11 bases between. Germline-derived CDR1 and CDR2 are SQVTM and ANQGSEA. TCRdb's copy holds only in-frame clones and misses some; the assay was immunoSEQ multiplex PCR. The table records 800,000 to 950,000 clones, roughly 96% of them present only once. Study-wide results and caveats: In general, naive subsets displayed greater estimated richness than memory subsets did. Sampling used blood alone; tissue repertoires probably differ. Among several donors, approximately 5% of naive CD4 clonotypes were found in common.

With respect to this clone: Its antigen is as yet unknown.

The receptor's source is a man aged 30 to 45 in good health. Specimen: naive CD8+ T cells sorted from blood. The rearrangement links TRBV29-1 to TRBJ2-3; D unresolved. For the CDR3, the DNA is TGCAGCGTTGAACCCCACGAAAACACAGATACGCAGTATTTT. It yields the protein CSVEPHENTDTQYF.